The entry below describes one TCR beta chain. At one boundary the junction diverges from the germline segment, which might be a read error. Germline V CDR1 and CDR2: SQVTM, ANQGSEA. The CDR3 loop spans 11 amino acids. The study recruited people aged 18 to 89 years across about 25 US areas. Participant-reported clinical history was the basis for cohort assignment. In the original processing: The authors estimated nucleated cell counts from reference gene primer amplification. TCRdb's table, derived via immunoSEQ multiplex PCR, lists solely in-frame clones and lacks some. V, J and clone size are those of that table, while D and trimming were read from the DNA. The profile shows 200,000 or so clones, roughly 85% of them singletons. The record originates from a study of blood T cell repertoires in COVID-19. Study details: Acute and convalescent COVID-19 specimens originated in the United States, Italy and Spain.

The clonotype comes from a woman aged 40 to 49 with acute COVID-19. The chain employs TRBV29-1 and TRBJ1-1; D not resolved. The specimen sequenced was PBMCs or T cells enriched from blood (not recorded which). The CDR3 reads CSVEDLVQFAF. In DNA, the CDR3 is TGCAGCGTTGAAGACCTAGTACAATTCGCCTTT.